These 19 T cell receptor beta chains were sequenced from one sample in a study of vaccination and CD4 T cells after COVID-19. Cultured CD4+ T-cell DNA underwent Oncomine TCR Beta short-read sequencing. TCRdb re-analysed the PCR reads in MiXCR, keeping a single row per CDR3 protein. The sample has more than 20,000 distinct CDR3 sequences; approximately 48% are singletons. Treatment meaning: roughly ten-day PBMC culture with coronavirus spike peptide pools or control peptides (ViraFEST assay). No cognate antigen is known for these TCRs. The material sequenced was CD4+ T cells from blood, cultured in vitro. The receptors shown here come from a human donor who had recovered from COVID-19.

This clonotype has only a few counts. CDR3 region: CASSLGLGRLSNSPLHF. DNA of the CDR3: TGTGCCAGCAGTTTAGGCTTAGGCCGTCTCTCGAATTCACCCCTCCACTTT. The chain employs TRBV27 and TRBJ1-6, with unresolved D. Deletions cut 2 bases from V and 7 bases from J, with 18 bases between. This CDR3 region has 17 residues. From germline, CDR1 is MNHEY and CDR2 SMNVEV (reference sequence).

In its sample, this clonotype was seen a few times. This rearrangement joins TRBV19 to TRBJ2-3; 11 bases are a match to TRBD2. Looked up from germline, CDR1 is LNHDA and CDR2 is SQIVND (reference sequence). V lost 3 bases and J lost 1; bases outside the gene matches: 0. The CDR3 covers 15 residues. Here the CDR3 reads CASSISGGGTDTQYF. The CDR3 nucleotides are TGTGCCAGTAGTATTAGCGGGGGGGGCACAGATACGCAGTATTTT.

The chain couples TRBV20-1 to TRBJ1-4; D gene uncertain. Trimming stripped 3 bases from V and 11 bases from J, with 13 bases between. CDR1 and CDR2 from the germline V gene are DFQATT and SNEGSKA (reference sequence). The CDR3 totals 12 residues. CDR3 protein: CSASQAGWKLFF. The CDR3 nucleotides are TGCAGTGCTAGCCAGGCAGGTTGGAAACTGTTTTTT.

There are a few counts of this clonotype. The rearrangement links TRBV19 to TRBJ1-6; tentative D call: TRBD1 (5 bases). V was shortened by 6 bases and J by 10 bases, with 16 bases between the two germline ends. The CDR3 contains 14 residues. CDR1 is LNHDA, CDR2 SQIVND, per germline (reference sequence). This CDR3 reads CASSDVGRASPLHF. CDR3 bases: TGTGCCAGTAGCGACGTGGGGCGAGCCTCACCCCTCCACTTT. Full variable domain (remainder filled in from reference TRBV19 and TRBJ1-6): DGGITQSPKYLFRKEGQNVTLSCEQNLNHDAMYWYRQDPGQGLRLIYYSQIVNDFQKGDIAEGYSVSREKKESFPLTVTSAQKNPTAFYLCASSDVGRASPLHFGNGTRLTVT.

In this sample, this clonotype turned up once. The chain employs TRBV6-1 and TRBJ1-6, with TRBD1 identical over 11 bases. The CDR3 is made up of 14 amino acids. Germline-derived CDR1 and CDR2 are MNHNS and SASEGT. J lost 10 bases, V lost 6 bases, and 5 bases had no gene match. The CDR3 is CASSRGQGESPLHF. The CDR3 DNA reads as TGTGCCAGCAGCAGGGGACAGGGGGAGTCACCCCTCCACTTT.

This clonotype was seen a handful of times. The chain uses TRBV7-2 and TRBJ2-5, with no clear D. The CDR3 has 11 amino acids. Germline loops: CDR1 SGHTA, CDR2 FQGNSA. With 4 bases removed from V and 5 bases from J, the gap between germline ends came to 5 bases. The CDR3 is CASSSAETQYF. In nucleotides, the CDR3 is TGTGCCAGCAGCTCAGCGGAGACCCAGTACTTC.

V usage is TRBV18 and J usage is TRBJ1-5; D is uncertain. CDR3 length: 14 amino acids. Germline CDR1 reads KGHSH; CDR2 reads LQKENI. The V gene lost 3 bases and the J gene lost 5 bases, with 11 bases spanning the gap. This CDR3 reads CASSPGLGHQPQHF. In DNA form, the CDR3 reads TGTGCCAGCTCACCCGGACTAGGGCATCAGCCCCAGCATTTT.

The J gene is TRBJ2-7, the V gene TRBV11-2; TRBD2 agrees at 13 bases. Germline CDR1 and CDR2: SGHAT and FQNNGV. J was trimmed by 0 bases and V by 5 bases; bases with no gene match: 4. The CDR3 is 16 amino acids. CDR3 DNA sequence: TGTGCCAGCAGCCCCGGACTAGCGGGGGCCTCCTACGAGCAGTACTTC. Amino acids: CASSPGLAGASYEQYF. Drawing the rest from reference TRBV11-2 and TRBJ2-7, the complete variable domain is EAGVAQSPRYKIIEKRQSVAFWCNPISGHATLYWYQQILGQGPKLLIQFQNNGVVDDSQLPKDRFSAERLKGVDSTLKIQPAKLEDSAVYLCASSPGLAGASYEQYFGPGTRLTVT.

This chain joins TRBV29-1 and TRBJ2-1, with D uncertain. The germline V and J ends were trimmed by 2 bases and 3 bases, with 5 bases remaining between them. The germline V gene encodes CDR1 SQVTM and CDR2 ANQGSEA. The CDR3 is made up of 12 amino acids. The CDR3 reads CSVETGYNEQFF. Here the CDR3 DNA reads TGCAGCGTTGAAACGGGCTACAATGAGCAGTTCTTC.

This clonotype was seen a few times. In nucleotides, the CDR3 is TGCAGTGCAAGGGACAGAACTGAAGCTTTCTTT. Encoded protein: CSARDRTEAFF. V gene TRBV20-1 combines with J gene TRBJ1-1, with 7 bases matching TRBD1. In germline, CDR1 is DFQATT, CDR2 SNEGSKA (reference sequence). J gave up 5 bases and V 6 bases, and 3 bases lay outside the gene matches. The CDR3 extends over 11 amino acids.

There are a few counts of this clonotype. CDR3 protein: CASSQGRGNSPLHF. CDR3 coding DNA: TGTGCCAGCAGCCAGGGAAGGGGTAATTCACCCCTCCACTTT. The chain combines TRBV6-4 with TRBJ1-6, with a possible D match to TRBD1 (5 bases). The germline V gene has CDR1 MRHNA and CDR2 SNTAGT. The V and J ends lost 6 bases and 6 bases respectively, with 12 bases between them. The CDR3 spans 14 residues.

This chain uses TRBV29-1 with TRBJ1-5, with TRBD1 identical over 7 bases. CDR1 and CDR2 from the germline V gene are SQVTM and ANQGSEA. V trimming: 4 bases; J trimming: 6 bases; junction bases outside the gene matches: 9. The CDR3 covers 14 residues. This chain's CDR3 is CSVAGTEKGQPQHF. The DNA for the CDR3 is TGCAGCGTTGCCGGGACAGAAAAGGGTCAGCCCCAGCATTTT.

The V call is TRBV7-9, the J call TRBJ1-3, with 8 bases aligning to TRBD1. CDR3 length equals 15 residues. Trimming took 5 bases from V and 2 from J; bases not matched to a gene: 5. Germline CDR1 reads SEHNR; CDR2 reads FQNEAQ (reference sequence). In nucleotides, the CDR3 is TGTGCCAGCAGCCGACAGGGGTTGGCTGGAAACACCATATATTTT. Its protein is CASSRQGLAGNTIYF.

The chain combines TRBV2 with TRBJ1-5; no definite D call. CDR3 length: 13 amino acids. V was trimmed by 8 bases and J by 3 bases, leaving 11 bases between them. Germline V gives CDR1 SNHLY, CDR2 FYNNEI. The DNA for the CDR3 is TGTGCCAGCGGATCAGGATTCAATCAGCCCCAGCATTTT. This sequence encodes CASGSGFNQPQHF.

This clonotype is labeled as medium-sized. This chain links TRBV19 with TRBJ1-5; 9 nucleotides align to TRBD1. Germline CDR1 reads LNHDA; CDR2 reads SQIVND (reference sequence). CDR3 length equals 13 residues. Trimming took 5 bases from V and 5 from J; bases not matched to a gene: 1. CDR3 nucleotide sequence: TGTGCCAGTAGTTGGACAGGGGATCAGCCCCAGCATTTT. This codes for CASSWTGDQPQHF.

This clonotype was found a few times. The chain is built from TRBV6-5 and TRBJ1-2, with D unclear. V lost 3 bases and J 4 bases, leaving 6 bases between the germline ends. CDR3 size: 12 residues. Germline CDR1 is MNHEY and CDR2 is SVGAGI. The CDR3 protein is CASSYKGYGYTF. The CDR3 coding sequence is TGTGCCAGCAGTTATAAAGGCTATGGCTACACCTTC.

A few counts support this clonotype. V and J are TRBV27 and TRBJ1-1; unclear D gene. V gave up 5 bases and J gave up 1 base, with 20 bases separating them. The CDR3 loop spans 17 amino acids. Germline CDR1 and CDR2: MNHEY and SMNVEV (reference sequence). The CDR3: CASSARILTTGNTEAFF. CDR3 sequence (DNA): TGTGCCAGCAGTGCCAGGATCTTGACTACGGGGAACACTGAAGCTTTCTTT.

The CDR3 DNA reads as TGTGCCAGCAGCACCCCCCGGGGTGGCGGGGAGCTGTTTTTT. Translating it yields CASSTPRGGGELFF. This chain joins TRBV11-3 and TRBJ2-2, with D possibly matching TRBD2 (5 bases). The V end lost 5 bases, the J end lost 7 bases, and 14 bases lay between the germline ends. Germline lookup yields CDR1 SGHNT and CDR2 YENEEA. The CDR3 loop spans 14 amino acids.

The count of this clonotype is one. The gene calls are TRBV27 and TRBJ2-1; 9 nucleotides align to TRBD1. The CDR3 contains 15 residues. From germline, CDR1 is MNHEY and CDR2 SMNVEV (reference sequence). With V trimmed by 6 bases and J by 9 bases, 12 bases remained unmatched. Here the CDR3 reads CASRKGQGDYGEQFF. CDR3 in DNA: TGTGCCAGCAGGAAGGGACAGGGCGACTACGGTGAGCAGTTCTTC.